This T cell receptor (beta chain) comes out of a study of post-analysis software for immune sequencing data. Unique molecular identifiers were present in the TCR beta cDNA libraries. TCRdb recomputed calls from the PCR reads with MiXCR, one row per CDR3 protein. The data show some 690,000 distinct CDR3 sequences, roughly 27% seen once. The CDR3 is 13 amino acids. V lost 4 bases, J lost 5 bases, and 8 bases stayed unmatched. Germline V gene data show CDR1 as SQVTM and CDR2 as ANQGSEA. About this clonotype: What it recognizes is unknown.

Study outcomes and limitations: Five or six TRBV segments, TRBV5-6, TRBV5-1 and TRBV20-1 among them, were found more frequent in patients than controls. Significantly lower normalized Chao1 diversity was seen in multiple sclerosis patients than in controls.

The sequenced sample was blood. The receptor was derived from a girl aged 10 to 17 with multiple sclerosis. The chain is built from TRBV29-1 and TRBJ2-7, with 7 bases fitting TRBD1. Here the CDR3 reads CSVADRVEDEQYF. Written as DNA, the CDR3 is TGCAGCGTTGCCGACAGGGTGGAAGACGAGCAGTACTTC.